This T cell receptor (beta chain) appears in the sequencing data of a study of chemoradiotherapy in HPV16-positive cancers. Study in general: Candidate HPV-specific T-cell clones and common TCR motifs came from functional assays in two HPV16-positive patients.

A word on this clone: Its antigen is not known.

The CDR3 spans 14 residues. Trimming pared 3 bases from V and 4 bases from J, leaving 12 bases between. CDR1 MNHEY and CDR2 SMNVEV come from the germline V gene (reference sequence). Study conclusions and caveats: Functional assays defining HPV-specific T cells used only a couple of HPV16-positive patients.

The method was immunoSEQ multiplex PCR; TCRdb's version includes in-frame clones alone and lacks a portion of them. Among approximately 12,000 clones, around nine tenths were seen once, and the ten largest hold 2% to 2.5%. J is TRBJ1-1 and V is TRBV27; possibly TRBD1 for D (5 bases). This TCR was recovered from a human donor with HPV-associated anogenital cancer. The material sequenced was blood, taken from a patient who underwent chemoradiotherapy. CDR3 DNA sequence: TGTGCCAGCAGTTTTAAGGGGAGGTTCACTGAAGCTTTCTTT. This encodes CASSFKGRFTEAFF.